A single sample is the source of the 7 T cell receptor beta chains below, sequenced in a study of T cell responses to AZD1222 COVID-19 vaccine. The table came from immunoSEQ multiplex PCR; TCRdb's copy has only in-frame clones and leaves some out. The table lists just over 150,000 clones, approximately 90% of them singletons. The sequenced sample was peripheral blood, obtained on day 0 of AZD1222 vaccination. The source is an adult in good health.

The rearrangement joins TRBV2 to TRBJ2-1; 12 bases line up with TRBD1. This CDR3 contains 15 residues. From germline, CDR1 is SNHLY and CDR2 FYNNEI. V was pared by 8 bases and J by 5 bases, with 7 bases of the junction left unmatched. CDR3 amino acids: CASGGTGGKNNEQFF. Here the CDR3 DNA reads TGTGCCAGCGGCGGGACAGGGGGCAAGAACAATGAGCAGTTCTTC.

The chain is built from TRBV2 and TRBJ1-1; TRBD1 matches 7 bases. This CDR3 spans 13 amino acids. J lost 8 bases, V lost 6 bases, and 9 bases had no gene match. Looked up from germline, CDR1 is SNHLY and CDR2 is FYNNEI. The CDR3 nucleotides read TGTGCCAGCAGGGCGTCACAGGGGAGGGAAGCTTTCTTT. Translation gives CASRASQGREAFF.

The V call is TRBV28, the J call TRBJ1-5; the D is unclear. The CDR3 runs to 15 residues. The germline V gene encodes CDR1 MDHEN and CDR2 SYDVKM. The ends were cut back, 2 bases at V and 2 bases at J, with 10 bases in the middle. The CDR3 nucleotides are TGTGCCAGCAGTTTAAGCTCCTGGGGCAATCAGCCCCAGCATTTT. Translation gives CASSLSSWGNQPQHF. The complete variable domain, with remaining parts taken from reference TRBV28 and TRBJ1-5, reads DVKVTQSSRYLVKRTGEKVFLECVQDMDHENMFWYRQDPGLGLRLIYFSYDVKMKEKGDIPEGYSVSREKKERFSLILESASTNQTSMYLCASSLSSWGNQPQHFGDGTRLSIL.

The gene calls are TRBV3-1 (or the pseudogene TRBV3-2) and TRBJ2-1; 10 bases match TRBD2. In germline, CDR1 is LGHDT, CDR2 YNNKEL (reference sequence). CDR3 length: 16 amino acids. J gave up 5 bases and V 1 base, and 5 bases lay outside the gene matches. CDR3 nucleotides: TGTGCCAGCAGCCAAGTACGGACTAGCGGCAACAATGAGCAGTTCTTC. Protein: CASSQVRTSGNNEQFF.

This chain joins TRBV27 and TRBJ2-1; D is possibly TRBD1 (5 bases). Germline V gives CDR1 MNHEY, CDR2 SMNVEV (reference sequence). The CDR3 totals 14 residues. Trimming removed 4 bases from V and 9 bases from J, with 16 bases in between. The CDR3 DNA reads as TGTGCCAGCAGTTCCCCCGGACAATTTAGTGAGCAGTTCTTC. This sequence encodes CASSSPGQFSEQFF.

The J gene is TRBJ1-5, the V gene TRBV7-2, with D uncertain. V lost 1 base and J lost 2, with 18 bases in between. CDR1 and CDR2 (germline): SGHTA, FQGNSA. This CDR3 region has 18 residues. The CDR3 DNA reads TGTGCCAGCAGCTTAGTATCGGGTCTCACTAACGGCAATCAGCCCCAGCATTTT. Protein sequence: CASSLVSGLTNGNQPQHF. The full variable domain, with the rest looked up from reference TRBV7-2 and TRBJ1-5, is GAGVSQSPSNKVTEKGKDVELRCDPISGHTALYWYRQSLGQGLEFLIYFQGNSAPDKSGLPSDRFSAERTGGSVSTLTIQRTQQEDSAVYLCASSLVSGLTNGNQPQHFGDGTRLSIL.

The chain recombines TRBV6-5 with TRBJ2-5, with 9 nucleotides matching TRBD1. The CDR3 sequence is 15 residues long. The V and J ends lost 7 bases and 6 bases, in that order; junction bases with no gene match: 12. Germline values: CDR1 MNHEY, CDR2 SVGAGI. The CDR3 coding sequence is TGTGCCAGCACCCAAGCCCGGACAGGGGAGAAGACCCAGTACTTC. Its protein product is CASTQARTGEKTQYF.